Following are 14 T cell receptor beta chains from one sample sequenced in a study of blood T cell repertoires in COVID-19. Only in-frame clones appear in the TCRdb table, and some are missing; sequencing was by immunoSEQ multiplex PCR. The sample has roughly 200,000 clones, 83% seen once. The specimen sequenced was peripheral blood. The receptors were sampled from a man between 40 and 49 years old with active or convalescent COVID-19.

V and J are TRBV28 and TRBJ2-6, with 8 bases fitting TRBD2. CDR1 is MDHEN and CDR2 is SYDVKM in the germline V gene. The CDR3 is 15 residues long. J was trimmed by 0 bases and V by 9 bases; bases with no gene match: 4. The chain's CDR3 is CASAGGSSGANVLTF. Written as DNA, the CDR3 is TGTGCCAGTGCGGGGGGCTCCTCTGGGGCCAACGTCCTGACTTTC. Full variable domain (remainder filled in from reference TRBV28 and TRBJ2-6): DVKVTQSSRYLVKRTGEKVFLECVQDMDHENMFWYRQDPGLGLRLIYFSYDVKMKEKGDIPEGYSVSREKKERFSLILESASTNQTSMYLCASAGGSSGANVLTFGAGSRLTVL.

This chain links TRBV24-1 with TRBJ1-2; 9 bases are shared with TRBD1. J gave up 8 bases and V 3 bases, and 3 bases lay outside the gene matches. Germline V lookup: CDR1 KGHDR, CDR2 SFDVKD. The CDR3 has 13 residues. CDR3 region: CATSDADRGGYTF. In nucleotides, the CDR3 is TGTGCCACCAGTGATGCGGACAGGGGAGGCTACACCTTC.

The V call is TRBV6-1, the J call TRBJ2-3; D perhaps matches TRBD2 (5 bases). Trimming removed 2 bases at V and 3 bases at J, with 15 bases between. In germline, CDR1 is MNHNS, CDR2 SASEGT. The CDR3 runs to 16 residues. The CDR3 bases are TGTGCCAGCAGTGAACAAGGGCTAGCCTGGACAGATACGCAGTATTTT. It yields the protein CASSEQGLAWTDTQYF.

This chain connects TRBV5-1 to TRBJ1-1; D is undetermined. Trimming removed 0 bases at V and 3 bases at J, with 6 bases between. Germline lookup yields CDR1 SGHRS and CDR2 YFSETQ. There are 13 residues in the CDR3. The CDR3 here is CASSLVGDTEAFF. The CDR3 coding sequence is TGCGCCAGCAGCTTGGTCGGAGACACTGAAGCTTTCTTT.

This clone was counted a single time. V and J are TRBV11-2 and TRBJ2-2; 7 bases map to TRBD2. J lost 1 base, V lost 4 bases, and 6 bases had no gene match. This CDR3 has 16 amino acids. Germline V gene data show CDR1 as SGHAT and CDR2 as FQNNGV. The CDR3 loop reads CASSSPGTKNTGELFF. The DNA for the CDR3 is TGTGCCAGCAGCTCACCCGGGACTAAGAACACCGGGGAGCTGTTTTTT.

This rearrangement joins TRBV5-1 to TRBJ2-3, with D perhaps TRBD2 (6 bases). This CDR3 contains 14 residues. Germline V gene sequence: CDR1 SGHRS, CDR2 YFSETQ. V was pared by 3 bases and J by 1 base, with 9 bases between. This chain's CDR3 is CASSSSSGTDTQYF. CDR3 nucleotides: TGCGCCAGCAGCTCTTCTAGCGGCACAGATACGCAGTATTTT.

The chain joins TRBV7-2 to TRBJ1-5; TRBD1 might be the D (5 bases). Germline loops: CDR1 SGHTA, CDR2 FQGNSA. Trimming shortened V by 5 bases and J by 0 bases, and 8 bases separated the two germline ends. The CDR3 is 14 residues long. The CDR3 spells CASSRGGSNQPQHF. CDR3 nucleotide sequence: TGTGCCAGCAGCCGCGGGGGTAGCAATCAGCCCCAGCATTTT. The variable domain in full, completed from reference TRBV7-2 and TRBJ1-5, reads GAGVSQSPSNKVTEKGKDVELRCDPISGHTALYWYRQSLGQGLEFLIYFQGNSAPDKSGLPSDRFSAERTGGSVSTLTIQRTQQEDSAVYLCASSRGGSNQPQHFGDGTRLSIL.

The rearrangement uses TRBV7-9 and TRBJ2-5; D might be TRBD2 (6 bases). V shed 10 bases and J shed 5 bases, with 26 bases lying between them. Germline loops: CDR1 SEHNR, CDR2 FQNEAQ (reference sequence). The CDR3 is 16 amino acids. In DNA, the CDR3 is TGTGCCACCCCACCGGCTAGCGCCCCGACGGGGGAGACCCAGTACTTC. It codes for CATPPASAPTGETQYF.

This clone was recorded a few times. V is TRBV7-9 and J is TRBJ2-7, with 8 bases matching TRBD2. Germline V gene sequence: CDR1 SEHNR, CDR2 FQNEAQ (reference sequence). V lost 1 base, J lost 3 bases, and 8 bases stayed unmatched. The CDR3 is 16 residues long. The CDR3 nucleotides read TGTGCCAGCAGCTTAGAAACTAGCGGTTCCCTCTACGAGCAGTACTTC. Translating it yields CASSLETSGSLYEQYF.

The V and J genes are TRBV19 and TRBJ1-3; 9 bases are shared with TRBD1. This CDR3 has 17 residues. Germline V gene data show CDR1 as LNHDA and CDR2 as SQIVND (reference sequence). Trimming at V came to 5 bases and at J to 4 bases, leaving 12 bases not matched to a gene. The CDR3 coding sequence is TGTGCCAGTAGTTCGCGATTAGGACAGGGGAGAGGAAACACCATATATTTT. Amino acids: CASSSRLGQGRGNTIYF.

The CDR3 DNA follows: TGCGCCAGCAGTGACGTTTATCCCTATGGCTACACCTTC. Translation gives CASSDVYPYGYTF. The chain carries TRBV10-1 and TRBJ1-2, with D unresolved. Germline V gene sequence: CDR1 WNHNN, CDR2 SYGVQD (reference sequence). The CDR3 totals 13 residues. V gave up 3 bases and J gave up 4 bases, with 9 bases separating them.

The chain combines TRBV18 with TRBJ2-7, with D tentatively TRBD2 (5 bases). CDR1 is KGHSH, CDR2 LQKENI, per germline. The CDR3 sequence is 13 residues long. The V end lost 3 bases, the J end lost 4 bases, and 10 bases lay between the germline ends. CDR3 loop: CASSPTGNYEQYF. Written as DNA, the CDR3 is TGTGCCAGCTCACCGACGGGGAATTACGAGCAGTACTTC.

Of note for this clone: The junction departs from germline at one end; a sequencing error may be responsible. The V gene is TRBV7-7, the J gene TRBJ2-1; 12 bases align to TRBD1. The germline V gene encodes CDR1 SSHAT and CDR2 FNYEAQ (reference sequence). The CDR3 has 17 residues. Here the CDR3 DNA reads TGTGCTAGCAGCTTAGGGGTTGCGGGACAGGGGGCTGATGAGCAGTTCTTC. This translates into CASSLGVAGQGADEQFF.

V gene TRBV30 combines with J gene TRBJ2-7; no firm D call. The CDR3 has 13 residues. The ends were cut back, 0 bases at V and 1 base at J, with 7 bases in the middle. The germline gives CDR1 GTSNPN, CDR2 SVGIG (reference sequence). CDR3 nucleotide sequence: TGTGCCTGGAGTGTCGACAAATCCTACGAGCAGTACTTC. It translates to CAWSVDKSYEQYF.